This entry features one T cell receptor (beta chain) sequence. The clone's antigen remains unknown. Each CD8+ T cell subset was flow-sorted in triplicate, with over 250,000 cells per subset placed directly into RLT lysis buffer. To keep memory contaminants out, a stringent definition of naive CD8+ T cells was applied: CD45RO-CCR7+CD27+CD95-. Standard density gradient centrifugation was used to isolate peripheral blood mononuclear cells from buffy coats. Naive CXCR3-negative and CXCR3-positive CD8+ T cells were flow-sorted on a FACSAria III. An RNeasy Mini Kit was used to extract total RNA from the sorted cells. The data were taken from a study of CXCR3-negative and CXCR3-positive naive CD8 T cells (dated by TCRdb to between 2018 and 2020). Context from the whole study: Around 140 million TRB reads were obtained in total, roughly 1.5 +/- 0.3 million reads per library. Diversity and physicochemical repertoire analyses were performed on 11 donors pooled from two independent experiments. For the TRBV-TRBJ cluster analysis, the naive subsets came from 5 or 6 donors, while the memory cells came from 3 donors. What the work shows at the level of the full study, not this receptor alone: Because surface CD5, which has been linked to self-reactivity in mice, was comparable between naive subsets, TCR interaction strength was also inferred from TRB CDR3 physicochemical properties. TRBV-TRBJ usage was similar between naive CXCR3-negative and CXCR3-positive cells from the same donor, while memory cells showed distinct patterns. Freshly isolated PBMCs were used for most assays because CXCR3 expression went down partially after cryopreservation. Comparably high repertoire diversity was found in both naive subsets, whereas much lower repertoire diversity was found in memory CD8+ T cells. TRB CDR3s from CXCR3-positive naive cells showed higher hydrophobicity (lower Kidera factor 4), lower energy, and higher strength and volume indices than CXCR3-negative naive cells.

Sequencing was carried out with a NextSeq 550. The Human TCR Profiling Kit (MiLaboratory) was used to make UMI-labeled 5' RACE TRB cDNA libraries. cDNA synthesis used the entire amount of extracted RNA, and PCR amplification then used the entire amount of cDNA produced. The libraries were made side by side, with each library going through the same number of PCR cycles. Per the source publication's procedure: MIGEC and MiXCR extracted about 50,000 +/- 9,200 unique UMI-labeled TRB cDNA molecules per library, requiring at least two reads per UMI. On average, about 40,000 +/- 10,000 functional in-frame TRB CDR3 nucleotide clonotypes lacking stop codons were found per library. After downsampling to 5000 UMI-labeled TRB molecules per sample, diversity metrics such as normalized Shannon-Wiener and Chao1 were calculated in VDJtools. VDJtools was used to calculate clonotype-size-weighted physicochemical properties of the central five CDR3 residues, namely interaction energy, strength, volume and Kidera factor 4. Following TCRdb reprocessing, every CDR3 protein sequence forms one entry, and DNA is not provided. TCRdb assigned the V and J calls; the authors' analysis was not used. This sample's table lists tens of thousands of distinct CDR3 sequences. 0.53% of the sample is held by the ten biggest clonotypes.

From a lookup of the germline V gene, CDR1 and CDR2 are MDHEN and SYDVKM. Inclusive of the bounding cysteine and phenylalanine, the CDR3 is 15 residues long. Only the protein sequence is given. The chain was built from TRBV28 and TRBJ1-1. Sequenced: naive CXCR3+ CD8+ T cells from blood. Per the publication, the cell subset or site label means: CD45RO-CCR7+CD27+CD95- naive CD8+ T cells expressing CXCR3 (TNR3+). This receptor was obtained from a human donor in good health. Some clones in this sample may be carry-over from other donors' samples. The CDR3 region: CASSHNRWPGTEAFF. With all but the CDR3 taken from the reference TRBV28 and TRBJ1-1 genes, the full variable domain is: DVKVTQSSRYLVKRTGEKVFLECVQDMDHENMFWYRQDPGLGLRLIYFSYDVKMKEKGDIPEGYSVSREKKERFSLILESASTNQTSMYLCASSHNRWPGTEAFFGQGTRLTVV.